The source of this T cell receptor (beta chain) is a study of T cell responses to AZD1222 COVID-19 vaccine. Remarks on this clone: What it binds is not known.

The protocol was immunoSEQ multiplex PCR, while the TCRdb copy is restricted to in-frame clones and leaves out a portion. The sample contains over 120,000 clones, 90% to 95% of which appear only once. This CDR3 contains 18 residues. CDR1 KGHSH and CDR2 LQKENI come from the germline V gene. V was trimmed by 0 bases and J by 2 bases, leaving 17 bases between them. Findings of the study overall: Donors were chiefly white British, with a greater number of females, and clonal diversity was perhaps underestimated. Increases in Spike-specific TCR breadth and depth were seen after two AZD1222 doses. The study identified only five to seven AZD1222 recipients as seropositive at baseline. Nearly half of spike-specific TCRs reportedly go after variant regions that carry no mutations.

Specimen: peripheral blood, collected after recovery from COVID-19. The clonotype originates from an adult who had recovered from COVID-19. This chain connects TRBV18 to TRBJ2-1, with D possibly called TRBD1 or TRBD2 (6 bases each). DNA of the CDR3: TGTGCCAGCTCACCACCCGGGGGCTTATCGTCGCCCTACAATGAGCAGTTCTTC. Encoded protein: CASSPPGGLSSPYNEQFF.